The T cell receptor beta chain described here comes from a study of OX40 agonist ivuxolimab in advanced cancers. Study-level background: Administration of intravenous ivuxolimab to patients occurred every 2 weeks at 0.01 to 10 mg/kg. Males comprised over 80% of the group, whose mean age was approximately 60 years (range about 23 to 80). Allowance was made for prior anti-PD-1, anti-PD-L1 or anti-CTLA-4 therapy, and 35% to 40% had some.

Here immunoSEQ multiplex PCR was the method, and the copy in TCRdb shows in-frame clones only, minus some. The sample lists around 46,000 clones, 75% to 80% occurring once. At cycle 4 day 1, cycle 7 day 1, and baseline, blood was sampled. This specimen consisted of CD4+ or CD8+ T cells sorted from blood, obtained in a trial of the OX40 agonist ivuxolimab. The receptor's source is an adult with an advanced solid tumor such as melanoma, head and neck, liver or kidney cancer.

Here the CDR3 reads CAWSVRSGGKSEQYF. The CDR3, as DNA: TGTGCCTGGAGTGTCAGAAGTGGCGGGAAGTCCGAGCAGTACTTC. The gene calls are TRBV30 and TRBJ2-7; possibly TRBD2 for D (6 bases). CDR1 GTSNPN and CDR2 SVGIG come from the germline V gene (reference sequence). The length of the CDR3 is 15 residues. V shed 0 bases and J shed 6 bases, with 18 bases lying between them. The full variable domain, its missing parts supplied by reference TRBV30 and TRBJ2-7, is SQTIHQWPATLVQPVGSPLSLECTVEGTSNPNLYWYRQAAGRGLQLLFYSVGIGQISSEVPQNLSASRPQDRQFILSSKKLLLSDSGFYLCAWSVRSGGKSEQYFGPGTRLTVT.